The T cell receptor (beta chain) described here comes from a study of T cell responses to AZD1222 COVID-19 vaccine. Here immunoSEQ multiplex PCR was the method, and the copy in TCRdb shows in-frame clones only, minus some. Among around 60,000 clones listed, around 85% were seen once. Germline V gene lookup returns CDR1 SGDLS and CDR2 YYNGEE. J lost 4 bases, V lost 0 bases, and 3 bases had no gene match. This CDR3 region has 15 residues. Sequences were derived from peripheral blood, sampled 28 days after the second AZD1222 dose. The sequence was collected from an adult who received the AZD1222 COVID-19 vaccine. V and J are TRBV9 and TRBJ2-1; 8 bases are shared with TRBD2. CDR3 region: CASSVVGRAYNEQFF. CDR3 coding DNA: TGTGCCAGCAGCGTAGTCGGGAGGGCGTACAATGAGCAGTTCTTC. The whole variable domain, remainder taken from reference TRBV9 and TRBJ2-1, is DSGVTQTPKHLITATGQRVTLRCSPRSGDLSVYWYQQSLDQGLQFLIQYYNGEERAKGNILERFSAQQFPDLHSELNLSSLELGDSALYFCASSVVGRAYNEQFFGPGTRLTVL.